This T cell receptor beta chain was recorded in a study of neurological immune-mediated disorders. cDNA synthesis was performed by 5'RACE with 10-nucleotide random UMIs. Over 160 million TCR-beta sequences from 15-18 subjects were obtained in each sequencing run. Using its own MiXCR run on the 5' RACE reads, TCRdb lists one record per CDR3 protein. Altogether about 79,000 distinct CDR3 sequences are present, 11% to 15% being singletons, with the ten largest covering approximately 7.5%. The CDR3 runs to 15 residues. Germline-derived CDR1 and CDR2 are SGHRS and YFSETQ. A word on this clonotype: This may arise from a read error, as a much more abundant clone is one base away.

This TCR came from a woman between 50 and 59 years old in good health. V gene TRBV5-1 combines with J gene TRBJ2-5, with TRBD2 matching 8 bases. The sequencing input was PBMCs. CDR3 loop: CASSLGWTSIKTKYF. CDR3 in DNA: TGCGCCAGCAGCTTGGGATGGACTAGCATAAAGACCAAGTACTTC.